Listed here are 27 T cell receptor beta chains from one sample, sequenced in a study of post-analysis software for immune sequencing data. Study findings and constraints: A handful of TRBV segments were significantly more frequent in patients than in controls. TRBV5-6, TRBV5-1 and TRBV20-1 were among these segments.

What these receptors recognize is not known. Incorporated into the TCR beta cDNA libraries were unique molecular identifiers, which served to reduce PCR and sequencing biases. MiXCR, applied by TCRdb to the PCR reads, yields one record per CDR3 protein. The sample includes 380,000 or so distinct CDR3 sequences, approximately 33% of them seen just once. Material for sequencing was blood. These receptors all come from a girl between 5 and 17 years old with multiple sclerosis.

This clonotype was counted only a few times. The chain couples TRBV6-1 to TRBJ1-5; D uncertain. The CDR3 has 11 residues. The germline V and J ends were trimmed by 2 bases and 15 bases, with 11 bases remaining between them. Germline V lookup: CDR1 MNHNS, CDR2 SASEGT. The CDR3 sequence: CASSENPTRHF. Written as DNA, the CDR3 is TGTGCCAGCAGTGAAAACCCCACCCGGCATTTT.

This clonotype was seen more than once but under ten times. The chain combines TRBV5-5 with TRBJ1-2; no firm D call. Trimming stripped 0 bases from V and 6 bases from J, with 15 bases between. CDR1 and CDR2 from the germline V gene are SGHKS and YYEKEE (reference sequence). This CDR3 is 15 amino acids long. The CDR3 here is CASSLDPGLPDGYTF. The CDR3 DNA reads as TGTGCCAGCAGCTTGGATCCCGGGCTGCCCGATGGCTACACCTTC.

Here the CDR3 reads CAISGQGNYGYTF. The CDR3 DNA reads as TGTGCCATCAGTGGCCAGGGGAACTATGGCTACACCTTC. V usage is TRBV10-3 and J usage is TRBJ1-2; possible D gene TRBD1, 6 bases. CDR1 and CDR2 from the germline V gene are ENHRY and SYGVKD. The CDR3 runs to 13 residues. Trimming left V 4 bases short and J 2 bases short, with 8 bases between.

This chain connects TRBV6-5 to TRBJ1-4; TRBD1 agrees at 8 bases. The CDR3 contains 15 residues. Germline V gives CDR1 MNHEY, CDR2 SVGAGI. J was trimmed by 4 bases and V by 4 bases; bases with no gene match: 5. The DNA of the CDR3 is TGTGCCAGCAGTTCGGGACAGGCCATTAATGAAAAACTGTTTTTT. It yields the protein CASSSGQAINEKLFF.

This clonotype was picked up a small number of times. The CDR3 protein is CASSLDRRHNTEAFF. The CDR3 region has the DNA TGTGCCAGCAGCTTGGACAGGAGGCATAACACTGAAGCTTTCTTT. The V gene is TRBV5-6, the J gene TRBJ1-1, with a possible D match to TRBD1 (5 bases). Between the trimmed V and J ends, which lost 0 bases and 2 bases, there was a span of 11 bases. Germline values: CDR1 SGHDT, CDR2 YYEEEE. The CDR3 is 15 amino acids.

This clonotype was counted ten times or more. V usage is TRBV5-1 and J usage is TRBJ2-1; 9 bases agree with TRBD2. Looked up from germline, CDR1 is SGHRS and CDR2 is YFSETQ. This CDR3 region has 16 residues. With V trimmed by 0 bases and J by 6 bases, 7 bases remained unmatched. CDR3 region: CASSLAVGTSTNEQFF. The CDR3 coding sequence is TGCGCCAGCAGCTTGGCCGTCGGGACTAGCACCAATGAGCAGTTCTTC.

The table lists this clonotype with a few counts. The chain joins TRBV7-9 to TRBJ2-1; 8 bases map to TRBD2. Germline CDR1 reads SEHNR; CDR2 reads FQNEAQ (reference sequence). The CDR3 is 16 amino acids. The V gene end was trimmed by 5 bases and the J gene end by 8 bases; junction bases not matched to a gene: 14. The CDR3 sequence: CASSPRTAGGQDEQFF. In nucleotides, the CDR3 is TGTGCCAGCAGCCCTCGGACTGCGGGGGGTCAGGATGAGCAGTTCTTC.

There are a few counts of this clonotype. The CDR3 DNA reads TGTGCCAGCAGCGCCTTCTTTGTTAGCGGGGGCGGCAATGAGCAGTTCTTC. Translating it yields CASSAFFVSGGGNEQFF. V gene TRBV7-2 combines with J gene TRBJ2-1; 9 bases agree with TRBD2. V lost 5 bases and J lost 6; bases outside the gene matches: 14. This CDR3 contains 17 residues. CDR1 is SGHTA, CDR2 FQGNSA, per germline.

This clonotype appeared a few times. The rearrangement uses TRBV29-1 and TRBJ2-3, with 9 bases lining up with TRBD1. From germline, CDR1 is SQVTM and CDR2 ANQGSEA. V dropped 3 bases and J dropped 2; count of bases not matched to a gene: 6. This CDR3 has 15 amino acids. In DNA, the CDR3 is TGCAGCGTTGAGAGGAGGGACAGGGACACAGATACGCAGTATTTT. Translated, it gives CSVERRDRDTDTQYF.

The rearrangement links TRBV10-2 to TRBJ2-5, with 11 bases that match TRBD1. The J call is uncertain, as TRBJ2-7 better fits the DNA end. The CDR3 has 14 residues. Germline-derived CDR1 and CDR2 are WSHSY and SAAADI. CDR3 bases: TGCGCCAGCAGACCGGGACAGGGGGTCCACGAGCAGTACTTC. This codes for CASRPGQGVHEQYF.

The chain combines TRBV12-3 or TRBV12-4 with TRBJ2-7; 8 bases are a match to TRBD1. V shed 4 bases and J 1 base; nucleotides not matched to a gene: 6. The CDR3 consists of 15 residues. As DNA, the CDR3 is TGTGCCAGCAGTTACTGGACAGGGTCTTCCTACGAGCAGTACTTC. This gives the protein CASSYWTGSSYEQYF.

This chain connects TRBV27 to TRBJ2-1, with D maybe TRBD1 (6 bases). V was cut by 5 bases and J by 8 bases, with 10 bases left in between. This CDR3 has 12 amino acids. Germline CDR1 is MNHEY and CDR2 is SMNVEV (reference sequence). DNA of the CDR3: TGTGCCAGCAGTGAATCAGGGGATGAGCAGTTCTTC. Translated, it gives CASSESGDEQFF.

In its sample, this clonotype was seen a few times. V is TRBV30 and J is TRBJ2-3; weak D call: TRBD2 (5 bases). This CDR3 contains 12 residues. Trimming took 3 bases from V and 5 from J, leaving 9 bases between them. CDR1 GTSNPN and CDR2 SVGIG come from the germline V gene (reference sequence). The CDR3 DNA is TGTGCCTGGAGGACGGGGTTAGATACGCAGTATTTT. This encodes CAWRTGLDTQYF.

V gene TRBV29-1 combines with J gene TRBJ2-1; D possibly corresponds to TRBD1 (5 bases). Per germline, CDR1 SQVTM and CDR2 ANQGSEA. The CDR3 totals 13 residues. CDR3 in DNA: TGCAGTGTCGCCCAGGGTACCTACAATGAGCAGTTCTTC. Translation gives CSVAQGTYNEQFF.

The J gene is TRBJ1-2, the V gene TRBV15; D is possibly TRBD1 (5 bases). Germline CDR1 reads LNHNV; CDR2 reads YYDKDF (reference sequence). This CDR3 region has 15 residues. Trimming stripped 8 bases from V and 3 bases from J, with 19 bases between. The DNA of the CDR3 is TGTGCCACCCAAGATTCAGGGAGGTTAGACTATGGCTACACCTTC. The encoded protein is CATQDSGRLDYGYTF.

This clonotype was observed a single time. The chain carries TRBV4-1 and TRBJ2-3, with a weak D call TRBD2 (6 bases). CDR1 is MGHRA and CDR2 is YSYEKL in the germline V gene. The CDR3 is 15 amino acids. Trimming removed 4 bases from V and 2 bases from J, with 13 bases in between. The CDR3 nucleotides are TGCGCCAGCAGCCCGGGCGGGGCCTTCACAGATACGCAGTATTTT. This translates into CASSPGGAFTDTQYF.

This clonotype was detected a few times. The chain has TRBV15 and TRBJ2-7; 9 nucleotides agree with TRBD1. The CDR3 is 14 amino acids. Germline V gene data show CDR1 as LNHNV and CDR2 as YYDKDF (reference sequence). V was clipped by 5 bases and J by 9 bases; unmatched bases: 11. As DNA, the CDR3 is TGTGCCACCAGCCGCCCGGGACAGGGTTTTGGGCAGTACTTC. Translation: CATSRPGQGFGQYF.

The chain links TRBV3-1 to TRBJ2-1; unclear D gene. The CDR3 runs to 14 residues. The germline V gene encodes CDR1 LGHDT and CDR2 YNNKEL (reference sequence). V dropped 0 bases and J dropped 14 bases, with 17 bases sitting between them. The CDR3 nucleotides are TGTGCCAGCAGCCAAGATCCTCCTGGGGATAGGAAGTTCTTC. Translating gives CASSQDPPGDRKFF.

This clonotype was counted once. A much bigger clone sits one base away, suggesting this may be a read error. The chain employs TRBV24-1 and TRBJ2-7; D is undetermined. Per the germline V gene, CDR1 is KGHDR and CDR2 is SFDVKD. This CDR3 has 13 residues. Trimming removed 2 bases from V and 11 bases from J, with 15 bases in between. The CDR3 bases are TGTGCCACCAGTGATTCCCATGGACGGCGGAAGTACTTC. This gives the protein CATSDSHGRRKYF.

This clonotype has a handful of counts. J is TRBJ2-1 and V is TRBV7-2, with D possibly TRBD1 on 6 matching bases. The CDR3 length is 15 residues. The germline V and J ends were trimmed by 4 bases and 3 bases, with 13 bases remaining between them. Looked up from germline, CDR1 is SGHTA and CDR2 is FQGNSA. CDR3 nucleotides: TGTGCCAGCAGCTCTACCGGGACAAACTACAATGAGCAGTTCTTC. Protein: CASSSTGTNYNEQFF.

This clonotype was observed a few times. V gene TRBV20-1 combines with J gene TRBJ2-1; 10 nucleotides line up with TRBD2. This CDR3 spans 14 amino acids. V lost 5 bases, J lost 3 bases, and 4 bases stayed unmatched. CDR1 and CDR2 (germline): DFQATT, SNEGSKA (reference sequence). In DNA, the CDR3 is TGCAGTGCTCCTAGCGGGGGCTACTACAATGAGCAGTTCTTC. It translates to CSAPSGGYYNEQFF.

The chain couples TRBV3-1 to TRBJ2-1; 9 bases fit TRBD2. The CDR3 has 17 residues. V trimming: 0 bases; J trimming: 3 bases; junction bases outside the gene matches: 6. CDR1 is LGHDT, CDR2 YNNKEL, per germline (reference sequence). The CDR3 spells CASSQDLGLAFYNEQFF. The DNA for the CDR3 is TGTGCCAGCAGCCAAGATCTGGGACTAGCTTTCTACAATGAGCAGTTCTTC.

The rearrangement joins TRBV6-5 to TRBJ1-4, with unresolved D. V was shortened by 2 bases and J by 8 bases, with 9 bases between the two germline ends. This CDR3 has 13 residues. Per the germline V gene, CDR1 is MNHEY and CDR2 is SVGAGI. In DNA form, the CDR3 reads TGTGCCAGCAGTTACAAGAACGAAGAAAAACTGTTTTTT. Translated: CASSYKNEEKLFF.

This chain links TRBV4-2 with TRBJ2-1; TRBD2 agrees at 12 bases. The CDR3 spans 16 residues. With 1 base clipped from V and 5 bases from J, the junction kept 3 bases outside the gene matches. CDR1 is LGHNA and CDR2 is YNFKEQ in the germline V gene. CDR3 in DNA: TGTGCCAGCAGCCAAGGGACTAGCGGGGCCCACAATGAGCAGTTCTTC. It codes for CASSQGTSGAHNEQFF.

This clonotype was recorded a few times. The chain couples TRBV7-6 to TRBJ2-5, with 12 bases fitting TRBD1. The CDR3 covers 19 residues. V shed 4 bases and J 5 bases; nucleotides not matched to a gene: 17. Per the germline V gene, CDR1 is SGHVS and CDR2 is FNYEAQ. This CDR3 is CASSSGTGGITQREETQYF. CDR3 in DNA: TGTGCCAGCAGCTCCGGGACAGGGGGCATTACCCAAAGGGAGGAGACCCAGTACTTC.

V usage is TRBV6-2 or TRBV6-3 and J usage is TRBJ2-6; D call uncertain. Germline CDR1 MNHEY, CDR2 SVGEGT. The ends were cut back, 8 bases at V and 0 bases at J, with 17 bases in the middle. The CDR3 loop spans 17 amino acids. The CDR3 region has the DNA TGTGCCAGCGGACCGGGCCTACTCTTCTCTGGGGCCAACGTCCTGACTTTC. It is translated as CASGPGLLFSGANVLTF.

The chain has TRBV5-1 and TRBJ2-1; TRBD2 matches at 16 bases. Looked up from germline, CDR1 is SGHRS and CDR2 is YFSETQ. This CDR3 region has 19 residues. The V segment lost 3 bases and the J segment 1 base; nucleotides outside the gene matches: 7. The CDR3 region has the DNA TGCGCCAGCAGCTCTGGGACTAGCGGGGGGGCGGGGTCCTACAATGAGCAGTTCTTC. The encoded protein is CASSSGTSGGAGSYNEQFF.